The sequence of this T cell receptor (beta chain) was determined in a study of cytomegalovirus exposure and HLA in healthy donors. General study results and limits: In a later analysis, HLA-C alleles had the fewest associated TCRs, DRB1 alleles the most.

Germline CDR1 reads SGHTA; CDR2 reads FQGNSA. V lost 2 bases and J 3 bases, leaving 16 bases between the germline ends. The length of the CDR3 is 16 residues. Researchers ran the PCR with 60 Vbeta and 13 Jbeta primers. Here immunoSEQ multiplex PCR was the method, and the copy in TCRdb shows in-frame clones only, minus some. The sample has approximately 150,000 clones; more than 75% are singletons. This clone was picked up one time. Its antigen is as yet unknown. The sequence came from a human donor in good health. Sequenced material: PBMCs. This chain uses TRBV7-2 with TRBJ1-2, with D perhaps TRBD1 (5 bases). The CDR3 region is CASSLKSGGSHYGYTF. CDR3 DNA sequence: TGTGCCAGCAGCTTAAAGTCCGGGGGATCTCACTATGGCTACACCTTC.